This TCR beta chain was recorded in a study of human T cells and chemical hapten exposure. For the study at large: Chiefly women, the patients showed alopecia areata, totalis or universalis. The study, taken as a whole, reports: Counts of TCRs expanded at PT1 correlated positively with patch test score.

CDR3 size: 14 residues. V dropped 2 bases and J dropped 4; count of bases not matched to a gene: 7. Germline-derived CDR1 and CDR2 are SQVTM and ANQGSEA. TCRdb reanalysed the RACE reads using MiXCR and keeps one entry per CDR3 protein. This table holds roughly 100,000 distinct CDR3 sequences, less than 35% found once. Notes on this clonotype: Its specificity is not known.

Time point denoted: patch test 3, about 24 weeks after DPC sensitization. Treatment denoted: therapeutic diphenylcyclopropenone sensitization with weekly scalp DPC. The chain carries TRBV29-1 and TRBJ2-7; TRBD1 matches at 8 bases. The origin of this receptor is a man in his forties with alopecia areata. Some clones in this sample may be carry-over from other donors' samples. The input for sequencing was whole blood, taken in connection with sensitization to the hapten diphenylcyclopropenone (DPC). CDR3 protein: CSVETSQGAYEQYF. CDR3 DNA sequence: TGCAGCGTTGAAACGTCGCAGGGGGCGTACGAGCAGTACTTC.